This T cell receptor beta chain was found in a study of blood T cell repertoires in COVID-19. This CDR3 region has 14 residues. CDR1 and CDR2 from the germline V gene are MDHEN and SYDVKM. V was clipped by 7 bases and J by 3 bases, with 15 bases between them. Per the study methods: Estimated nucleated cell counts came from reference gene primer amplification. Some clones are missing from TCRdb's copy, which holds only in-frame ones; the method was immunoSEQ multiplex PCR. V and J calls and clone size are those listed in that table; D and trimming were worked out from the DNA. The top ten hold about 2.5% of the sample, which has 150,000 to 180,000 clones, 88% seen once.

This TCR derives from a woman in her seventies with acute or convalescent COVID-19. Sequencing was done on a sample of peripheral blood. V usage is TRBV28 and J usage is TRBJ1-2; D is possibly TRBD1 (5 bases). The CDR3 loop reads CASTLLSGDYGYTF. Here the CDR3 DNA reads TGTGCCAGCACCCTACTCTCGGGGGACTATGGCTACACCTTC.